This T cell receptor beta chain was identified during a study of blood T cell repertoires in COVID-19. Study details: T cells, B-cell-depleted T cells, or PBMCs provided the cDNA or gDNA that served as material.

Here immunoSEQ multiplex PCR was the method, and the copy in TCRdb shows in-frame clones only, minus some. This sample carries 150,000 or so clones, roughly 86% of them seen once, and the ten largest clones take about 8%. CDR1 KGHSH and CDR2 LQKENI come from the germline V gene. The ends were cut back, 3 bases at V and 5 bases at J, with 10 bases in the middle. The CDR3 runs to 13 residues. The J gene is TRBJ2-5, the V gene TRBV18; D is uncertain. Material for sequencing was peripheral blood. This TCR was sampled from a man aged 40-50 years who had recovered from COVID-19. The CDR3 sequence is CASSPGNLETQYF. CDR3 DNA sequence: TGTGCCAGCTCACCTGGCAACCTGGAGACCCAGTACTTC.